These 16 T cell receptor beta chains were sequenced from one sample in a study of shared clonotypes between healthy human individuals. Only in-frame clones appear in the TCRdb table, and some are missing; sequencing was by immunoSEQ multiplex PCR. This table holds 850,000 to 1,100,000 clones, roughly 80% found once. Material: memory CD4+ T cells from PBMCs. The subset denotes: CD45RA-negative fraction. The receptor source for this set is a young man in good health. Some clones in this sample may be carry-over from other donors' samples.

This clone came up a few times. J is TRBJ2-7 and V is TRBV5-8; maybe TRBD1 (5 bases). The CDR3 contains 14 residues. Trimming took 2 bases from V and 3 from J, leaving 12 bases between them. Germline lookup yields CDR1 SGHTS and CDR2 YDEGEE. The CDR3 loop is CASSFKTGHYEQYF. CDR3 DNA: TGTGCCAGCAGCTTCAAAACAGGTCACTACGAGCAGTACTTC.

CDR3 DNA sequence: TGTGCCAGCAGCCTGACAGGGGGTCCGGGCAATCAGCCCCAGCATTTT. Translation gives CASSLTGGPGNQPQHF. The chain links TRBV5-6 to TRBJ1-5; 9 nucleotides line up with TRBD1. CDR1 is SGHDT, CDR2 YYEEEE, per germline. CDR3 size: 16 residues. V lost 4 bases to trimming and J lost 2 bases; unmatched junction nucleotides: 7.

This clone was counted a few times. The gene calls are TRBV20-1 and TRBJ1-1; D possibly corresponds to TRBD1 (5 bases). CDR1 and CDR2 from the germline V gene are DFQATT and SNEGSKA (reference sequence). V was pared by 7 bases and J by 7 bases, with 13 bases between. The CDR3 extends over 11 amino acids. Written as DNA, the CDR3 is TGCAGTGGGGGGGACGGGCGTGAAGCTTTCTTT. Protein: CSGGDGREAFF.

CDR3 loop: CASSWGGRELFF. CDR3 DNA sequence: TGTGCCAGCAGCTGGGGGGGAAGGGAGCTGTTTTTT. The chain combines TRBV11-1 with TRBJ2-2; 7 positions agree with TRBD2. Germline CDR1 and CDR2: SGHAT and FQDESV (reference sequence). Unmatched junction bases numbered 2, after V lost 4 bases and J lost 9 bases. This CDR3 spans 12 amino acids.

This sequence joins TRBV25-1 and TRBJ2-3, with TRBD1 identical over 12 bases. CDR1 MGHDK and CDR2 SYGVNS come from the germline V gene. The CDR3 has 16 residues. The V gene end was trimmed by 1 base and the J gene end by 7 bases; junction bases not matched to a gene: 6. The CDR3 sequence is CASSESGTGGLNTQYF. The CDR3 nucleotides are TGTGCCAGCAGTGAATCGGGGACAGGGGGCCTGAATACGCAGTATTTT.

Points on this clone: This likely traces to a read error, being one base from a far larger clone. The gene calls are TRBV4-2 and TRBJ2-7; TRBD2 matches at 11 bases. The CDR3 totals 16 residues. Germline CDR1 reads LGHNA; CDR2 reads YNFKEQ. Trimming cost V 0 bases and J 3 bases; bases outside gene matches: 4. CDR3: CASSQDRTSGFYEQYF. The CDR3 DNA follows: TGTGCCAGCAGCCAAGATCGGACTAGCGGGTTCTACGAGCAGTACTTC.

This chain connects TRBV6-1 to TRBJ2-1, with D maybe TRBD1 (5 bases). Between the trimmed V and J ends, which lost 4 bases and 0 bases, there was a span of 13 bases. The CDR3 runs 16 residues. Germline values: CDR1 MNHNS, CDR2 SASEGT. The CDR3 region has the DNA TGTGCCAGCAGTGGCAGCACTGACAGCTCCTACAATGAGCAGTTCTTC. It encodes CASSGSTDSSYNEQFF.

Notes on this clone: A far larger clone differs by one base, so this is likely a read error. The rearrangement uses TRBV28 and TRBJ2-5, with no clear D. The CDR3 covers 11 residues. Trimming cost V 5 bases and J 4 bases, with 5 bases left between them. Germline V gene data show CDR1 as MDHEN and CDR2 as SYDVKM. The CDR3: CASSTLETQYF. CDR3 bases: TGTGCCAGCAGTACCCTAGAGACCCAGTACTTC.

The table lists this clone with a count of one. The chain carries TRBV29-1 and TRBJ1-2, with 8 bases matching TRBD1. V dropped 3 bases and J dropped 7; count of bases not matched to a gene: 10. Germline V CDR1 and CDR2: SQVTM, ANQGSEA. The length of the CDR3 is 14 residues. In DNA form, the CDR3 reads TGCAGCGTTGATCGGCAGGGGGCGGGTGGTGGCTACACCTTC. This gives the protein CSVDRQGAGGGYTF.

J is TRBJ2-5 and V is TRBV11-2, with 11 nucleotides matching TRBD2. The CDR3 is 16 residues long. After removal of 8 bases from V and 1 base from J, the junction contained 9 bases not matched to a gene. Germline values: CDR1 SGHAT, CDR2 FQNNGV. The CDR3 nucleotides are TGTGCCAGCCTTCCTGGGACTAGCGGAATCCAAGAGACCCAGTACTTC. It is translated as CASLPGTSGIQETQYF.

The chain has TRBV7-9 and TRBJ2-5; the match to TRBD1 covers 7 bases. The germline CDR1 and CDR2 sequences are SEHNR and FQNEAQ (reference sequence). CDR3 length: 14 residues. With V trimmed by 3 bases and J by 1 base, 2 bases remained unmatched. CDR3 region: CASSFDRAQETQYF. Written as DNA, the CDR3 is TGTGCCAGCAGCTTTGACAGGGCCCAAGAGACCCAGTACTTC.

The chain is built from TRBV28 and TRBJ2-7; the D gene is possibly TRBD1 (6 bases). Germline V lookup: CDR1 MDHEN, CDR2 SYDVKM. The CDR3 has 14 residues. V was cut by 6 bases and J by 4 bases, with 16 bases left in between. The CDR3 is CASSALGTPYEQYF. The DNA for the CDR3 is TGTGCCAGCAGCGCGCTCGGGACACCGTACGAGCAGTACTTC.

CDR3 protein: CASSLTGRGGANVLTF. The CDR3 bases are TGTGCCAGCAGCTTGACAGGGCGAGGTGGGGCCAACGTCCTGACTTTC. The chain is built from TRBV5-6 and TRBJ2-6; TRBD1 is a possible D gene (6 bases). The germline gives CDR1 SGHDT, CDR2 YYEEEE. V was clipped by 1 base and J by 3 bases, with 11 bases between them. This CDR3 is 16 amino acids long.

The chain links TRBV30 to TRBJ1-1; no definite D call. CDR1 GTSNPN and CDR2 SVGIG come from the germline V gene (reference sequence). V was clipped by 2 bases and J by 5 bases, with 12 bases between them. The CDR3 consists of 13 residues. The CDR3 coding sequence is TGTGCCTGGAGTATCGGCGGCGGGACTGAAGCTTTCTTT. Translation gives CAWSIGGGTEAFF.

This clone showed up just a few times. The chain joins TRBV11-2 to TRBJ2-7, with 7 nucleotides matching TRBD2. V lost 5 bases, J lost 7 bases, and 20 bases stayed unmatched. Germline assignment: CDR1 SGHAT and CDR2 FQNNGV. The CDR3 length is 17 residues. CDR3 in amino acids: CASSETPGLRNRGEQYF. CDR3 DNA: TGTGCCAGCAGCGAGACCCCGGGACTACGCAACCGCGGGGAGCAGTACTTC.

This clone came up a few times. The genes are TRBV2 and TRBJ1-3; D gene unclear. The CDR3 contains 12 residues. Germline CDR1 is SNHLY and CDR2 is FYNNEI. V was cut by 5 bases and J by 5 bases, with 7 bases left in between. The chain's CDR3 is CASSIDRNTIYF. The CDR3 nucleotides are TGTGCCAGCAGTATCGATCGAAACACCATATATTTT.